This TCR beta chain was observed in a study of CD8+ T cells in alopecia areata. In the study overall: Treatment ran 6 to 18 months, with 6 months of follow-up afterward.

Treatment reported: oral pan-JAK inhibitor, 5-10 mg twice daily. Per germline, CDR1 MNHNS and CDR2 SASEGT. The CDR3 is 13 residues long. Following extraction, RNA underwent reverse transcription to cDNA, which served as the sequencing template. Sequencing was performed with immunoSEQ multiplex PCR; in TCRdb, only in-frame clones are kept and a portion is missing. This sample has approximately 200,000 clones, with around 60% found just once. This clone has more than one count but fewer than ten. Sequences were derived from CD4+ T cells sorted from blood, sampled at week 4, from a patient treated with tofacitinib. The source of this sequence is a human donor with alopecia areata. The V gene is TRBV6-1, the J gene TRBJ1-6, with TRBD1 as a possible D gene (6 bases). CDR3 sequence reads: CASRQAVNSPLHF. As DNA, the CDR3 is TGTGCGAGCCGACAGGCGGTTAATTCACCCCTCCACTTT.